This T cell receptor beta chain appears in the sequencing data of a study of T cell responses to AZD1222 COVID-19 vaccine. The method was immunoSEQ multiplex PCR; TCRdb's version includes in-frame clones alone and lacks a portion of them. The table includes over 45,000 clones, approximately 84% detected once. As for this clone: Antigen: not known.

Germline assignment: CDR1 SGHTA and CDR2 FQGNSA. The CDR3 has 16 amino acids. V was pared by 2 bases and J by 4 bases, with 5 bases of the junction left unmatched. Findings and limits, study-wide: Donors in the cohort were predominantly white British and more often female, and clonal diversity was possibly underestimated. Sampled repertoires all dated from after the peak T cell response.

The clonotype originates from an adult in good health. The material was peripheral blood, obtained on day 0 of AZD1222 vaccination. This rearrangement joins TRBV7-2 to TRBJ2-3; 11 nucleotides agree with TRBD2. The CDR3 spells CASSLRSGRGADTQYF. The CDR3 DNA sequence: TGTGCCAGCAGCTTACGTAGCGGGAGGGGGGCAGATACGCAGTATTTT.